The next 28 T cell receptor beta chains were all read from a single sample in a study of blood T cells in healthy people across ages. Through a sample-barcoded 5' primer and a J-beta primer mix, a second PCR was run for roughly 6 to 11 cycles. TCRdb recomputed calls from the 5' RACE reads with MiXCR, one row per CDR3 protein. The sample shows about 1,400,000 distinct CDR3 sequences, approximately 38% of them seen only once. Sequenced sample: blood. The origin of the receptors is a woman aged 18-30 years in good health.

This clonotype was seen more than once but under ten times. The chain recombines TRBV20-1 with TRBJ2-4; the D gene is possibly TRBD2 (6 bases). The V end was cut by 5 bases, the J end by 7 bases, with 12 bases between. Germline CDR1 is DFQATT and CDR2 is SNEGSKA (reference sequence). The CDR3 covers 12 residues. The CDR3 is CSAQEGMNIQYF. In DNA form, the CDR3 reads TGCAGTGCTCAGGAGGGGATGAACATTCAGTACTTC.

This clonotype came up a few times. The chain recombines TRBV5-1 with TRBJ2-7, with 7 bases fitting TRBD1. The J segment lost 4 bases and the V segment lost 0 bases, leaving 4 bases of the junction unmatched. This CDR3 is 14 amino acids long. From germline, CDR1 is SGHRS and CDR2 YFSETQ. The CDR3 DNA reads as TGCGCCAGCAGCTTGGGGGACAGCGCATACGAGCAGTACTTC. Translating it yields CASSLGDSAYEQYF.

The J gene is TRBJ1-2, the V gene TRBV28; perhaps TRBD1 as D (5 bases). Germline V gives CDR1 MDHEN, CDR2 SYDVKM. V lost 8 bases and J 8 bases, leaving 15 bases between the germline ends. The CDR3 contains 12 residues. The CDR3 region has the DNA TGTGCCAGCCATCTACCAAGGGGAGGCTACACCTTC. Its translation: CASHLPRGGYTF.

V is TRBV6-1 and J is TRBJ2-7, with D possibly TRBD1 on 5 matching bases. Trimming cost V 2 bases and J 4 bases, with 12 bases left between them. The CDR3 contains 14 residues. Germline loops: CDR1 MNHNS, CDR2 SASEGT. CDR3 bases: TGTGCCAGCAGTGAACTGGGCAGGGCGTACGAGCAGTACTTC. Protein product: CASSELGRAYEQYF.

The chain joins TRBV10-3 to TRBJ2-7, with TRBD2 matching 9 bases. CDR1 and CDR2 (germline): ENHRY, SYGVKD. After removal of 2 bases from V and 3 bases from J, the junction contained 5 bases not matched to a gene. The CDR3 totals 15 residues. The CDR3 reads CAISEKELAGYEQYF. The CDR3 DNA is TGTGCCATCAGTGAGAAAGAACTAGCGGGCTACGAGCAGTACTTC.

This clonotype was seen a few times. The CDR3, as DNA: TGCGCCAGCAGTGAGCGCGGGACTAGCGGCAATGAGCAGTTCTTC. It specifies CASSERGTSGNEQFF. V and J are TRBV10-2 and TRBJ2-1; TRBD2 matches at 11 bases. The V gene's germline CDR1 is WSHSY and CDR2 SAAADI. This CDR3 has 15 amino acids. The junction had 3 bases not matched to a gene; V was cut back by 2 bases and J by 6 bases.

This clonotype was detected a few times. V usage is TRBV6-1 and J usage is TRBJ2-7, with a tentative D call TRBD2 (6 bases). CDR3 length: 15 amino acids. Germline values: CDR1 MNHNS, CDR2 SASEGT. The V end lost 7 bases, the J end lost 1 base, and 17 bases lay between the germline ends. The chain's CDR3 is CASTGGASVSYEQYF. The CDR3 nucleotides are TGTGCCAGCACTGGTGGGGCTAGCGTATCCTACGAGCAGTACTTC.

This chain links TRBV11-2 with TRBJ2-3; 10 bases align to TRBD2. CDR1 is SGHAT, CDR2 FQNNGV, per germline. The CDR3 sequence is 15 residues long. With 4 bases clipped from V and 4 bases from J, the junction kept 5 bases outside the gene matches. The chain's CDR3 is CASSSSGRASDTQYF. For the CDR3, the DNA is TGTGCCAGCAGCTCGAGCGGGAGGGCCTCAGATACGCAGTATTTT.

The rearrangement joins TRBV7-3 to TRBJ1-4; D is unclear. Looked up from germline, CDR1 is SGHTA and CDR2 is FQGTGA. Trimming took off 1 base at V and 8 bases at J, with 5 bases between the two ends. The CDR3 loop spans 12 amino acids. CDR3 bases: TGTGCCAGCAGCTTAAACAAGGAAAAACTGTTTTTT. Its protein is CASSLNKEKLFF.

The chain joins TRBV10-3 to TRBJ2-3; no firm D call. The V and J ends lost 5 bases and 0 bases respectively, with 12 bases between them. The CDR3 contains 15 residues. Germline assignment: CDR1 ENHRY and CDR2 SYGVKD. CDR3 protein: CAISPIVGSTDTQYF. The CDR3 DNA reads TGTGCCATCAGTCCGATAGTGGGTAGCACAGATACGCAGTATTTT.

CDR3 region: CASSVYGELEELFF. DNA for the CDR3: TGTGCCAGCAGCGTATATGGGGAACTGGAGGAGCTGTTTTTT. The chain carries TRBV9 and TRBJ2-2; D is unclear. The CDR3 has 14 residues. Germline assignment: CDR1 SGDLS and CDR2 YYNGEE. Trimming pared 1 base from V and 10 bases from J, leaving 14 bases between.

The V gene is TRBV9, the J gene TRBJ2-1; D may correspond to TRBD1 or TRBD2 (6 bases each). Germline V lookup: CDR1 SGDLS, CDR2 YYNGEE. This CDR3 is 14 amino acids long. Trimming removed 3 bases at V and 7 bases at J, with 14 bases between. The CDR3 DNA is TGTGCCAGCAGCGGGGGGGCCCTGATAAATGAGCAGTTCTTC. It encodes CASSGGALINEQFF.

The rearrangement links TRBV20-1 to TRBJ2-2, with D perhaps TRBD2 (6 bases). Germline loops: CDR1 DFQATT, CDR2 SNEGSKA (reference sequence). The length of the CDR3 is 14 residues. V was cut by 4 bases and J by 7 bases, with 16 bases left in between. The CDR3 DNA is TGCAGTGCTACCTGGGGAGGTCCCAACGGGGAGCTGTTTTTT. This sequence encodes CSATWGGPNGELFF.

The chain combines TRBV9 with TRBJ2-5; TRBD2 is a possible D gene (6 bases). V gave up 0 bases and J gave up 3 bases, with 18 bases separating them. CDR1 is SGDLS, CDR2 YYNGEE, per germline. This CDR3 contains 17 residues. The CDR3 loop is CASSVAPGGEVKETQYF. CDR3 coding DNA: TGTGCCAGCAGCGTAGCTCCCGGAGGGGAGGTCAAAGAGACCCAGTACTTC.

The chain recombines TRBV11-2 with TRBJ2-3; D unresolved. This CDR3 is 14 amino acids long. CDR1 is SGHAT and CDR2 is FQNNGV in the germline V gene. V shed 7 bases and J shed 2 bases, with 13 bases lying between them. DNA of the CDR3: TGTGCCAGCACGGCGGACCGAGACACAGATACGCAGTATTTT. It yields the protein CASTADRDTDTQYF.

The chain recombines TRBV28 with TRBJ2-1; TRBD2 might be the D (5 bases). CDR3 length: 11 amino acids. The germline gives CDR1 MDHEN, CDR2 SYDVKM. Deletions cut 3 bases from V and 12 bases from J, with 9 bases between. The CDR3, as DNA: TGTGCCAGCAGTTTTATGGGAGTGCAGTTCTTC. As protein: CASSFMGVQFF.

The gene calls are TRBV2 and TRBJ2-4; tentatively, D is TRBD2 (7 bases). The germline CDR1 and CDR2 sequences are SNHLY and FYNNEI. Trimming removed 4 bases at V and 3 bases at J, with 13 bases between. The CDR3 is 15 residues long. CDR3 DNA sequence: TGTGCCAGCAGTGGGGGGGGCACAAACAAAAACATTCAGTACTTC. Residues: CASSGGGTNKNIQYF.

The CDR3 is CASSFTGDEQYF. The CDR3 bases are TGCGCCAGCAGCTTTACAGGGGACGAGCAGTACTTC. The chain is built from TRBV5-1 and TRBJ2-7; 7 nucleotides agree with TRBD1. Germline values: CDR1 SGHRS, CDR2 YFSETQ. This CDR3 has 12 amino acids. Trimming removed 2 bases from V and 5 bases from J; junction bases left unmatched: 1.

The rearrangement links TRBV10-1 to TRBJ2-3; D not resolved. The germline gives CDR1 WNHNN, CDR2 SYGVQD (reference sequence). Deletions cut 3 bases from V and 2 bases from J, with 6 bases between. There are 13 residues in the CDR3. The CDR3 DNA follows: TGCGCCAGCAGTGATGGCGCCACAGATACGCAGTATTTT. Protein sequence: CASSDGATDTQYF.

V usage is TRBV20-1 and J usage is TRBJ1-2, with 11 positions matching TRBD1. The CDR3 is 14 amino acids. Looked up from germline, CDR1 is DFQATT and CDR2 is SNEGSKA (reference sequence). The V and J ends lost 1 base and 6 bases, in that order; junction bases with no gene match: 4. The CDR3: CSARAGTGGDGYTF. CDR3 in DNA: TGCAGTGCTAGAGCCGGGACAGGGGGAGATGGCTACACCTTC.

The V and J genes are TRBV20-1 and TRBJ2-3; 7 nucleotides agree with TRBD2. Germline loops: CDR1 DFQATT, CDR2 SNEGSKA (reference sequence). Trimming removed 2 bases from V and 2 bases from J; junction bases left unmatched: 10. The CDR3 is 16 residues long. CDR3 coding DNA: TGCAGTGCTAGACCGCGACTAGCCCTCGCCACAGATACGCAGTATTTT. Protein: CSARPRLALATDTQYF.

As for this clonotype: A single base separates this from a much larger clone, so it may be a read error. The chain has TRBV7-9 and TRBJ2-7, with D possibly TRBD1 on 6 matching bases. This CDR3 has 16 amino acids. Trimming took off 7 bases at V and 0 bases at J, with 19 bases between the two ends. Per germline, CDR1 SEHNR and CDR2 FQNEAQ (reference sequence). CDR3 sequence: CASTPWGPRSSYEQYF. CDR3 bases: TGTGCCAGCACCCCTTGGGGGCCCCGAAGCTCCTACGAGCAGTACTTC. Filled out from reference TRBV7-9 and TRBJ2-7, the complete variable domain reads DTGVSQNPRHKITKRGQNVTFRCDPISEHNRLYWYRQTLGQGPEFLTYFQNEAQLEKSRLLSDRFSAERPKGSFSTLEIQRTEQGDSAMYLCASTPWGPRSSYEQYFGPGTRLTVT.

The chain has TRBV27 and TRBJ2-1, with 10 bases matching TRBD2. CDR1 and CDR2 (germline): MNHEY, SMNVEV (reference sequence). CDR3 length: 16 residues. Germline trimming cut 7 bases from V and 9 bases from J; bases unmatched to any gene: 15. The chain's CDR3 is CASTLLGSGGLGEQFF. DNA of the CDR3: TGTGCCAGCACCCTCCTAGGTAGCGGGGGGCTGGGTGAGCAGTTCTTC.

The chain combines TRBV13 with TRBJ2-4; D is unresolved. Germline CDR1 and CDR2: PRHDT and FYEKMQ (reference sequence). This CDR3 is 11 amino acids long. V was clipped by 0 bases and J by 8 bases, with 2 bases between them. CDR3 DNA: TGTGCCAGCAGCTTAGGGTACATTCAGTACTTC. It yields the protein CASSLGYIQYF.

This clonotype was counted a few times. The chain employs TRBV28 and TRBJ2-1; D ambiguous. Looked up from germline, CDR1 is MDHEN and CDR2 is SYDVKM. V gave up 4 bases and J gave up 10 bases, with 20 bases separating them. The CDR3 sequence is 15 residues long. This chain's CDR3 is CASSSLVEPRKEQFF. The CDR3 nucleotides are TGTGCCAGCAGTTCCCTGGTGGAACCGCGCAAAGAGCAGTTCTTC.

The V gene is TRBV27, the J gene TRBJ1-4; 7 bases match TRBD1. This CDR3 region has 17 residues. Germline CDR1 MNHEY, CDR2 SMNVEV (reference sequence). V lost 5 bases, J lost 2 bases, and 11 bases stayed unmatched. This chain's CDR3 is CASSPTTGWETNEKLFF. DNA of the CDR3: TGTGCCAGCAGTCCAACGACAGGGTGGGAGACTAATGAAAAACTGTTTTTT.

The rearrangement joins TRBV5-1 to TRBJ2-3; the match to TRBD2 covers 12 bases. The V gene's germline CDR1 is SGHRS and CDR2 YFSETQ. The CDR3 consists of 20 residues. V dropped 4 bases and J dropped 0; count of bases not matched to a gene: 15. The CDR3 sequence is CASSPLTSGGLIYSTDTQYF. The CDR3, as DNA: TGCGCCAGCAGCCCCCTGACTAGCGGGGGCCTCATATATAGCACAGATACGCAGTATTTT.

The chain couples TRBV28 to TRBJ2-3, with 10 bases identical to TRBD1. Germline loops: CDR1 MDHEN, CDR2 SYDVKM. The CDR3 totals 15 residues. V lost 7 bases, J lost 4 bases, and 8 bases stayed unmatched. CDR3 amino acids: CASTPGQGNSDTQYF. CDR3 DNA: TGTGCCAGCACCCCGGGACAGGGGAATTCAGATACGCAGTATTTT.